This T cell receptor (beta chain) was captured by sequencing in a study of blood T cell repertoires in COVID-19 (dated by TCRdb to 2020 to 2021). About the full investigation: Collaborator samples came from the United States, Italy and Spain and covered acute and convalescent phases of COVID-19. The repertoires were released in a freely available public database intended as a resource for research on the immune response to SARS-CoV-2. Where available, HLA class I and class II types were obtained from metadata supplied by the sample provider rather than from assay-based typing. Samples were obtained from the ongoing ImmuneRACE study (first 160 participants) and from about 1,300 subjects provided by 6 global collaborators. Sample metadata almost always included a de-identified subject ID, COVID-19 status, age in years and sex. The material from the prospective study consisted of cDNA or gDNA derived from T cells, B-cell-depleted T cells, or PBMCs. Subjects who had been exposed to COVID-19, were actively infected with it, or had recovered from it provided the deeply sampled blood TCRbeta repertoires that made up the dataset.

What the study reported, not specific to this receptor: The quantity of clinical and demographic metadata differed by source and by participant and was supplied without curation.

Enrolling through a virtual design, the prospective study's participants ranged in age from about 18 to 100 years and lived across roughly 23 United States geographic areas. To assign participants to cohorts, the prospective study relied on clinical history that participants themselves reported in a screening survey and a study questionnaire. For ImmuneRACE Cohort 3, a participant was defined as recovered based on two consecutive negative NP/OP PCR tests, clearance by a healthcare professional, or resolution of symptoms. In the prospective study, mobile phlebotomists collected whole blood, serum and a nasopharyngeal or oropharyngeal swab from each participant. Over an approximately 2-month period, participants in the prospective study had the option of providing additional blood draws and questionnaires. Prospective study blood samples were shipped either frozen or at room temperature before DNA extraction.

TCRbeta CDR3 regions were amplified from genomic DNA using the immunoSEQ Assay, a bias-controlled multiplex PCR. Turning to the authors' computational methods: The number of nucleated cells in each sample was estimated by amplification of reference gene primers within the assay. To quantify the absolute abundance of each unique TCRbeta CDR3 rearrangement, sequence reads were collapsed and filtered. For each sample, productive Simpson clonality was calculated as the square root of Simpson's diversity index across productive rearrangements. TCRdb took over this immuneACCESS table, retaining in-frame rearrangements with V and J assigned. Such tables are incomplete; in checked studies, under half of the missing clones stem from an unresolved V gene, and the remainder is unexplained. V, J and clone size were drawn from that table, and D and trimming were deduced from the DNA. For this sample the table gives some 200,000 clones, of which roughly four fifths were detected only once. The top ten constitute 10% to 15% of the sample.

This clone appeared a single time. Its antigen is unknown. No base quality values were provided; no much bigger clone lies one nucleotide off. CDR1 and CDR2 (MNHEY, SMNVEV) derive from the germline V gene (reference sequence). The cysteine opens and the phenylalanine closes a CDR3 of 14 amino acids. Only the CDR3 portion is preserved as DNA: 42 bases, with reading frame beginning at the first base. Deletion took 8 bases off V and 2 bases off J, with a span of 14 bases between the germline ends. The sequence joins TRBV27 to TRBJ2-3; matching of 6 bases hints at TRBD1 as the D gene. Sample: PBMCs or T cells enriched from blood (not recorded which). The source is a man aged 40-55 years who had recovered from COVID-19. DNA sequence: TGTGCCAGCGGCCTCCGGGACAACACAGATACGCAGTATTTT. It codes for CASGLRDNTDTQYF.